Below are 26 T cell receptor beta chains sequenced from a single sample in a study of long-term antiretroviral therapy in people with HIV. The assay, immunoSEQ v3.0, was run at survey level. Assay: immunoSEQ multiplex PCR; the TCRdb copy retains only in-frame clones and omits some. The table has fewer than 40,000 clones, about 76% seen once. The source material was unsorted PBMCs, sampled 1.9 years after starting antiretroviral therapy. The receptor set was obtained from a man aged 18 to 35 with HIV.

The genes are TRBV6-1 and TRBJ2-5, with D uncertain. The CDR3 has 13 residues. Germline loops: CDR1 MNHNS, CDR2 SASEGT. V was trimmed by 1 base and J by 5 bases, leaving 8 bases between them. The CDR3 loop is CASSEGVMETQYF. In DNA form, the CDR3 reads TGTGCCAGCAGTGAAGGAGTGATGGAGACCCAGTACTTC.

The chain carries TRBV7-2 and TRBJ2-2; the match to TRBD1 covers 7 bases. With 6 bases clipped from V and 2 bases from J, the junction kept 6 bases outside the gene matches. CDR1 is SGHTA and CDR2 is FQGNSA in the germline V gene. This CDR3 region has 15 residues. The CDR3 is CASRPGQLNTGELFF. The CDR3 bases are TGTGCCAGCAGACCGGGACAGTTAAACACCGGGGAGCTGTTTTTT.

The J gene is TRBJ2-5, the V gene TRBV11-2; no firm D call. The V gene's germline CDR1 is SGHAT and CDR2 FQNNGV. The length of the CDR3 is 13 residues. Trimming removed 6 bases from V and 5 bases from J, with 13 bases in between. CDR3: CASRLPGVETQYF. The CDR3 DNA reads TGTGCCAGCAGACTTCCTGGGGTGGAGACCCAGTACTTC.

This clone was recorded only once. The rearrangement links TRBV5-1 to TRBJ2-5, with D perhaps matching TRBD1 or TRBD2 (6 bases each). The V end was cut by 5 bases, the J end by 2 bases, with 13 bases between. Germline CDR1 and CDR2: SGHRS and YFSETQ. The CDR3 is 14 residues long. For the CDR3, the DNA is TGCGCCAGCAGGGCCGAGGGGGGACAAGAGACCCAGTACTTC. It specifies CASRAEGGQETQYF.

The V gene is TRBV9, the J gene TRBJ2-3; the D is unclear. Looked up from germline, CDR1 is SGDLS and CDR2 is YYNGEE. The CDR3 is 13 residues long. V lost 0 bases, J lost 0 bases, and 2 bases lay in between. The CDR3 DNA follows: TGTGCCAGCAGCGTAGTAAGCACAGATACGCAGTATTTT. This gives the protein CASSVVSTDTQYF.

This chain links TRBV5-1 with TRBJ1-1; no reliable D call. CDR3 length: 16 residues. The germline V gene has CDR1 SGHRS and CDR2 YFSETQ. Trimming removed 1 base from V and 2 bases from J, with 15 bases in between. As DNA, the CDR3 is TGCGCCAGCAGCTTGAGTCCCGAACGCCCAAACACTGAAGCTTTCTTT. Its translation is CASSLSPERPNTEAFF.

The V gene is TRBV28, the J gene TRBJ1-1, with D unresolved. Per the germline V gene, CDR1 is MDHEN and CDR2 is SYDVKM. The CDR3 is 11 residues long. V dropped 2 bases and J dropped 7 bases, with 5 bases sitting between them. The CDR3 coding sequence is TGTGCCAGCAGTTTACCGAGTGAAGCTTTCTTT. Translation gives CASSLPSEAFF. The whole variable domain, filled in from reference TRBV28 and TRBJ1-1, reads DVKVTQSSRYLVKRTGEKVFLECVQDMDHENMFWYRQDPGLGLRLIYFSYDVKMKEKGDIPEGYSVSREKKERFSLILESASTNQTSMYLCASSLPSEAFFGQGTRLTVV.

The genes are TRBV6-5 and TRBJ1-1, with 7 bases matching TRBD1. CDR1 and CDR2 (germline): MNHEY, SVGAGI. Trimming took 8 bases from V and 1 from J; bases not matched to a gene: 4. The length of the CDR3 is 13 residues. The CDR3 loop reads CASGHRGNTEAFF. In DNA form, the CDR3 reads TGTGCCAGCGGGCACAGGGGGAACACTGAAGCTTTCTTT.

The gene calls are TRBV29-1 and TRBJ2-5, with 9 positions matching TRBD2. The CDR3 contains 14 residues. V lost 4 bases and J lost 2; bases outside the gene matches: 5. The germline CDR1 and CDR2 sequences are SQVTM and ANQGSEA. The CDR3 spells CSVVPTSGQETQYF. The DNA for the CDR3 is TGCAGCGTTGTACCGACTAGCGGTCAAGAGACCCAGTACTTC. Looking up the rest from reference TRBV29-1 and TRBJ2-5 gives the full variable domain: SAVISQKPSRDICQRGTSLTIQCQVDSQVTMMFWYRQQPGQSLTLIATANQGSEATYESGFVIDKFPISRPNLTFSTLTVSNMSPEDSSIYLCSVVPTSGQETQYFGPGTRLLVL.

This chain connects TRBV18 to TRBJ1-2; 7 bases match TRBD1. The CDR3 has 14 residues. Germline V gene sequence: CDR1 KGHSH, CDR2 LQKENI. J was trimmed by 2 bases and V by 3 bases; bases with no gene match: 3. DNA for the CDR3: TGTGCCAGCTCACCCGGGACAGAGAACTATGGCTACACCTTC. This translates into CASSPGTENYGYTF.

The chain has TRBV5-8 and TRBJ2-1, with D unclear. Germline CDR1 SGHTS, CDR2 YDEGEE. CDR3 length equals 14 residues. Between the trimmed V and J ends, which lost 0 bases and 0 bases, there was a span of 4 bases. CDR3 DNA: TGTGCCAGCAGCTTGGGGTTCTCCTACAATGAGCAGTTCTTC. Translating it yields CASSLGFSYNEQFF.

This clone was counted between two and nine times. The genes are TRBV7-6 and TRBJ1-1; possible D gene TRBD1, 5 bases. This CDR3 spans 15 amino acids. Trimming took 0 bases from V and 5 from J, leaving 13 bases between them. Germline CDR1 is SGHVS and CDR2 is FNYEAQ. The CDR3 DNA sequence: TGTGCCAGCAGCTTAGCGCTGGGGGAAGGGACTGAAGCTTTCTTT. It specifies CASSLALGEGTEAFF. Drawing the rest from reference TRBV7-6 and TRBJ1-1, the complete variable domain is GAGVSQSPRYKVTKRGQDVALRCDPISGHVSLYWYRQALGQGPEFLTYFNYEAQQDKSGLPNDRFSAERPEGSISTLTIQRTEQRDSAMYRCASSLALGEGTEAFFGQGTRLTVV.

The gene calls are TRBV5-4 and TRBJ2-1; 9 bases fit TRBD2. This CDR3 comprises 16 residues. V shed 4 bases, J shed 8 bases, and the junction held 13 bases outside the gene matches. CDR1 is SGHNT, CDR2 YYREEE, per germline (reference sequence). CDR3 region: CASSPLSGGQTDEQFF. The CDR3 DNA follows: TGTGCCAGCAGCCCGCTGAGCGGGGGGCAAACGGATGAGCAGTTCTTC. The variable domain in full, with the rest retrieved from reference TRBV5-4 and TRBJ2-1, is ETGVTQSPTHLIKTRGQQVTLRCSSQSGHNTVSWYQQALGQGPQFIFQYYREEENGRGNFPPRFSGLQFPNYSSELNVNALELDDSALYLCASSPLSGGQTDEQFFGPGTRLTVL.

This clone was observed once. This sequence joins TRBV13 and TRBJ2-1, with D maybe TRBD1 (5 bases). The CDR3 is 16 residues long. Germline CDR1 is PRHDT and CDR2 is FYEKMQ (reference sequence). V dropped 5 bases and J dropped 7 bases, with 21 bases sitting between them. The CDR3 here is CASSRAVGLSGNEQFF. In nucleotides, the CDR3 is TGTGCCAGCAGCCGCGCCGTAGGGCTCTCAGGGAATGAGCAGTTCTTC.

The rearrangement links TRBV9 to TRBJ1-4, with 8 bases identical to TRBD1. The CDR3 loop spans 14 amino acids. Trimming took 3 bases from V and 8 from J; bases not matched to a gene: 6. Germline V gene lookup returns CDR1 SGDLS and CDR2 YYNGEE. The CDR3 loop is CASSADRGAEKLFF. In DNA, the CDR3 is TGTGCCAGCAGCGCCGACAGGGGAGCGGAAAAACTGTTTTTT.

This rearrangement joins TRBV5-1 to TRBJ2-7, with 9 bases lining up with TRBD1. After removal of 8 bases from V and 5 bases from J, the junction contained 14 bases not matched to a gene. CDR1 SGHRS and CDR2 YFSETQ come from the germline V gene. This CDR3 spans 15 amino acids. CDR3 region: CASRPSPGQGHEQYV. The CDR3 DNA reads TGCGCCAGTCGACCGTCCCCGGGACAGGGCCACGAGCAGTACGTC.

This clone has a handful of counts. This sequence joins TRBV6-5 and TRBJ2-2; TRBD2 agrees at 7 bases. CDR1 and CDR2 from the germline V gene are MNHEY and SVGAGI. CDR3 size: 14 residues. V dropped 6 bases and J dropped 4; count of bases not matched to a gene: 5. The CDR3, as DNA: TGTGCCAGCAGCGTGACTAGCAGCACCGGGGAGCTGTTTTTT. Its translation: CASSVTSSTGELFF.

The chain joins TRBV5-1 to TRBJ2-3; D possibly corresponds to TRBD2 (6 bases). Germline CDR1 is SGHRS and CDR2 is YFSETQ. V lost 0 bases to trimming and J lost 1 base, with 18 bases between them. There are 18 residues in the CDR3. Here the CDR3 DNA reads TGCGCCAGCAGCTTGGCATTAGTAGGTGGAGGGGGCACAGATACGCAGTATTTT. This encodes CASSLALVGGGGTDTQYF.

The chain carries TRBV2 and TRBJ2-7, with D possibly TRBD1 on 6 matching bases. V was trimmed by 4 bases and J by 3 bases, leaving 13 bases between them. The CDR3 contains 14 residues. Germline CDR1 SNHLY, CDR2 FYNNEI. CDR3 amino acids: CASSARQVHYEQYF. The DNA of the CDR3 is TGTGCCAGCAGTGCCCGACAGGTCCACTACGAGCAGTACTTC.

V is TRBV28 and J is TRBJ1-2; D uncertain. The germline V gene has CDR1 MDHEN and CDR2 SYDVKM. Between the trimmed V and J ends, which lost 3 bases and 4 bases, there was a span of 18 bases. The CDR3 spans 16 residues. CDR3 loop: CASSFLSTEPSYGYTF. CDR3 in DNA: TGTGCCAGCAGTTTCTTAAGCACCGAGCCTAGCTATGGCTACACCTTC.

This chain links TRBV9 with TRBJ1-1; 9 nucleotides agree with TRBD1. Germline loops: CDR1 SGDLS, CDR2 YYNGEE. The CDR3 length is 16 residues. The V and J ends lost 0 bases and 1 base, in that order; junction bases with no gene match: 4. The CDR3 sequence is CASSVGMGQGNTEAFF. The CDR3 bases are TGTGCCAGCAGCGTAGGAATGGGACAGGGGAACACTGAAGCTTTCTTT.

The rearrangement uses TRBV5-1 and TRBJ2-7; tentative D call: TRBD2 (5 bases). The CDR3 contains 17 residues. Trimming removed 3 bases from V and 4 bases from J, with 23 bases in between. CDR1 is SGHRS, CDR2 YFSETQ, per germline. The CDR3 protein is CASSWTFGRDALYEQYF. CDR3 sequence (DNA): TGCGCCAGCAGCTGGACTTTTGGGCGCGATGCCCTGTACGAGCAGTACTTC.

This clone was seen more than once but under ten times. The rearrangement uses TRBV28 and TRBJ2-3; D gene uncertain. The V end was cut by 5 bases, the J end by 0 bases, with 12 bases between. Germline CDR1 and CDR2: MDHEN and SYDVKM. This CDR3 is 15 amino acids long. This CDR3 is CASSRRGRSTDTQYF. In DNA form, the CDR3 reads TGTGCCAGCAGTCGTCGTGGGCGCAGCACAGATACGCAGTATTTT.

This chain joins TRBV29-1 and TRBJ2-5; D is tentatively TRBD1 or TRBD2 (6 bases each). CDR3 length equals 13 residues. V was pared by 4 bases and J by 10 bases, with 19 bases between. Germline CDR1 reads SQVTM; CDR2 reads ANQGSEA. In nucleotides, the CDR3 is TGCAGCGTTGGGGCCGCTCATAGGGGGGTCCAGTACTTC. As protein: CSVGAAHRGVQYF.

The V gene is TRBV28, the J gene TRBJ1-2; TRBD1 aligns across 7 bases. The CDR3 consists of 17 residues. The ends lost 2 bases at V and 0 bases at J; junction bases unmatched: 9. Germline CDR1 MDHEN, CDR2 SYDVKM. CDR3 sequence reads: CASSLAGQREANYGYTF. CDR3 DNA: TGTGCCAGCAGTTTAGCGGGACAGCGAGAAGCTAACTATGGCTACACCTTC.

The chain recombines TRBV5-6 with TRBJ2-7; the D is unclear. Germline CDR1 reads SGHDT; CDR2 reads YYEEEE. V lost 2 bases, J lost 6 bases, and 15 bases lay in between. The CDR3 extends over 14 amino acids. The DNA for the CDR3 is TGTGCCAGCAGCTTAACTTTCAGGTCGGGCGAGCAGTACGTC. Residues: CASSLTFRSGEQYV.